What follows describes a single TCR beta chain. Its antigen is currently unknown. Method: immunoSEQ multiplex PCR; TCRdb's copy keeps in-frame clones and lacks some. There are more than 120,000 clones in the sample; approximately 94% occur only once, and approximately 5.4% lies in the top ten. The record originates from a study of T cell responses to AZD1222 COVID-19 vaccine. Across the study: Pooling covered second doses at about 4 or about 12 weeks.

The CDR3 has 14 residues. Germline CDR1 and CDR2: SGHRS and YFSETQ. Trimming took off 0 bases at V and 6 bases at J, with 12 bases between the two ends. Study-wide results and limits: Targeting of unmutated variant regions was reportedly seen in nearly half of spike-specific TCRs. AZD1222 recipients seropositive at baseline numbered only 5 or 6. Possibly, clonal diversity was underestimated; donors were largely white British and included more females.

The source was peripheral blood, collected on day 0 of AZD1222 vaccination. This TCR derives from an adult in good health. The chain joins TRBV5-1 to TRBJ1-2; tentatively, D is TRBD1 (6 bases). The DNA of the CDR3 is TGCGCCAGCAGCTTGGACGGGGGGGCGAATGGCTACACCTTC. It encodes CASSLDGGANGYTF.